The source of this TCR beta chain is a study of shared clonotypes between healthy human individuals. Overall study results and limits: Generation of non-shared clonotypes was less probable than generation of clonotypes shared by all four donors. The rarefaction results pointed to incomplete sorted-subset sequencing despite large depth.

In germline, CDR1 is SEHNR, CDR2 FQNEAQ (reference sequence). Trimming stripped 5 bases from V and 7 bases from J, with 16 bases between. This CDR3 has 14 amino acids. Measured with immunoSEQ multiplex PCR; TCRdb has only the in-frame clones, and not every one. The table includes millions of clones, roughly 94% detected once. Investigators divided CD4+ cells into CD45RA+ naive and CD45RA-negative memory subsets. Of note for this clone: As yet, its antigen is unknown.

Input material: naive CD4+ T cells sorted from blood. Subset of the sample: CD45RA+ positively selected. This TCR came from a man between 18 and 29 years old in good health. V usage is TRBV7-9 and J usage is TRBJ2-3; D is undetermined. For the CDR3, the DNA is TGTGCCAGCAGCCCACTGCAGAATACGCATACGCAGTATTTT. The encoded protein is CASSPLQNTHTQYF.